This passage covers 30 T cell receptor beta chains from one sample sequenced in a study of OX40 agonist ivuxolimab in advanced cancers. To prepare the library, the immunoSEQ multiplex PCR assay was applied. This immuneACCESS table, as held by TCRdb, lists in-frame sequences with V and J called but not all clones. Of the missing ones, under half trace to an unresolved V gene in checked studies; the others have no known cause. The table for this sample lists some 16,000 clones; approximately 78% of them were counted only once. The ten largest clones take up approximately 40% of the sample. The sequencing here drew on CD4+ or CD8+ T cells sorted from blood, taken in a trial of the OX40 agonist ivuxolimab. These receptors were obtained from an adult with an advanced solid tumor such as melanoma, head and neck, liver or kidney cancer.

The chain links TRBV7-8 to TRBJ1-2, with TRBD1 as a possible D gene (6 bases). Germline lookup yields CDR1 SGHVS and CDR2 FQNEAQ. The CDR3 covers 15 residues. The V and J ends lost 4 bases and 2 bases respectively, with 14 bases between them. The CDR3 DNA is TGTGCCAGCAGCTCCATCCAGGACAGAAACTATGGCTACACCTTC. Residues: CASSSIQDRNYGYTF. The whole variable domain, remainder taken from reference TRBV7-8 and TRBJ1-2, is GAGVSQSPRYKVAKRGQDVALRCDPISGHVSLFWYQQALGQGPEFLTYFQNEAQLDKSGLPSDRFFAERPEGSVSTLKIQRTQQEDSAVYLCASSSIQDRNYGYTFGSGTRLTVV.

The chain joins TRBV4-2 to TRBJ2-3; the match to TRBD2 covers 9 bases. The V and J ends lost 4 bases and 1 base, in that order; junction bases with no gene match: 3. Germline CDR1 LGHNA, CDR2 YNFKEQ. This CDR3 has 15 amino acids. The CDR3 spells CASSPQRGGTDTQYF. The CDR3 DNA is TGTGCCAGCAGCCCCCAGCGGGGGGGCACAGATACGCAGTATTTT.

The chain recombines TRBV28 with TRBJ2-5; D not resolved. This CDR3 comprises 13 residues. Trimming cost V 1 base and J 1 base, with 4 bases left between them. Per the germline V gene, CDR1 is MDHEN and CDR2 is SYDVKM. The DNA for the CDR3 is TGTGCCAGCAGTTTATACAGCCAAGAGACCCAGTACTTC. Encoded protein: CASSLYSQETQYF.

This rearrangement joins TRBV4-2 to TRBJ2-7; D perhaps matches TRBD2 (5 bases). CDR1 is LGHNA, CDR2 YNFKEQ, per germline. V dropped 1 base and J dropped 1 base, with 8 bases sitting between them. The CDR3 extends over 14 amino acids. The CDR3 DNA is TGTGCCAGCAGCCAAGCCGGGGTTTCCTACGAGCAGTACTTC. Translating it yields CASSQAGVSYEQYF.

The chain links TRBV11-1 to TRBJ1-1; 8 bases map to TRBD1. The CDR3 has 14 amino acids. V was pared by 1 base and J by 10 bases, with 8 bases of the junction left unmatched. Germline-derived CDR1 and CDR2 are SGHAT and FQDESV (reference sequence). Here the CDR3 reads CASSLEGTGYGAFF. The DNA of the CDR3 is TGTGCCAGCAGCTTAGAGGGGACAGGATATGGAGCTTTCTTT. The variable domain in full, completed from reference TRBV11-1 and TRBJ1-1, reads EAEVAQSPRYKITEKSQAVAFWCDPISGHATLYWYRQILGQGPELLVQFQDESVVDDSQLPKDRFSAERLKGVDSTLKIQPAELGDSAMYLCASSLEGTGYGAFFGQGTRLTVV.

The chain couples TRBV28 to TRBJ2-4; 12 bases agree with TRBD2. The CDR3 length is 18 residues. The germline CDR1 and CDR2 sequences are MDHEN and SYDVKM. J was trimmed by 0 bases and V by 5 bases; bases with no gene match: 8. Here the CDR3 reads CASSATSGRSLAKNIQYF. CDR3 nucleotide sequence: TGTGCCAGCAGTGCGACTAGCGGGAGAAGTCTAGCCAAAAACATTCAGTACTTC.

V usage is TRBV27 and J usage is TRBJ2-5; 7 bases are shared with TRBD2. The V gene's germline CDR1 is MNHEY and CDR2 SMNVEV (reference sequence). This CDR3 spans 15 amino acids. Trimming took 1 base from V and 0 from J; bases not matched to a gene: 2. Written as DNA, the CDR3 is TGTGCCAGCAGTTTATTGGGGGGGAACCAAGAGACCCAGTACTTC. Translation gives CASSLLGGNQETQYF.

This clone has a handful of counts. This sequence joins TRBV19 and TRBJ1-5; 12 bases are shared with TRBD1. V lost 6 bases and J lost 4; bases outside the gene matches: 7. The CDR3 covers 16 residues. CDR1 is LNHDA and CDR2 is SQIVND in the germline V gene (reference sequence). The CDR3 nucleotides are TGTGCCAGTAGCCCGGGACAGGGGGCCCTGAATCAGCCCCAGCATTTT. Amino acid sequence: CASSPGQGALNQPQHF.

This clone was seen many times. This sequence joins TRBV29-1 and TRBJ2-4; no clear D. The V gene lost 1 base and the J gene lost 13 bases, with 26 bases spanning the gap. CDR1 and CDR2 from the germline V gene are SQVTM and ANQGSEA. The CDR3 totals 16 residues. CDR3 DNA sequence: TGCAGCGTTGAAGGTGGGCCGGGTGGTCGTCTAGGTGTCCAGTACTTC. This gives the protein CSVEGGPGGRLGVQYF.

This clone showed up just a few times. V and J are TRBV19 and TRBJ2-2, with 7 bases aligning to TRBD2. The CDR3 consists of 17 residues. V lost 5 bases, J lost 0 bases, and 9 bases stayed unmatched. Germline V CDR1 and CDR2: LNHDA, SQIVND (reference sequence). CDR3 sequence (DNA): TGTGCCAGTAGTTTCAATCAGCGGGGACCGAACACCGGGGAGCTGTTTTTT. Protein: CASSFNQRGPNTGELFF.

This chain uses TRBV2 with TRBJ1-1, with D possibly matching TRBD1 (6 bases). The CDR3 contains 15 residues. Germline lookup yields CDR1 SNHLY and CDR2 FYNNEI. V was cut by 2 bases and J by 0 bases, with 10 bases left in between. The CDR3 loop is CASSERAGVNTEAFF. CDR3 coding DNA: TGTGCCAGCAGTGAAAGGGCAGGGGTGAACACTGAAGCTTTCTTT. Looking up the rest from reference TRBV2 and TRBJ1-1 gives the full variable domain: EPEVTQTPSHQVTQMGQEVILRCVPISNHLYFYWYRQILGQKVEFLVSFYNNEISEKSEIFDDQFSVERPDGSNFTLKIRSTKLEDSAMYFCASSERAGVNTEAFFGQGTRLTVV.

V usage is TRBV7-7 and J usage is TRBJ2-1, with D possibly being TRBD2 (5 bases). Trimming cost V 1 base and J 3 bases, with 10 bases left between them. This CDR3 has 15 amino acids. The germline gives CDR1 SSHAT, CDR2 FNYEAQ (reference sequence). The CDR3 nucleotides read TGTGCCAGCAGCTTAGGGAGCGGAGACTACAATGAGCAGTTCTTC. Translated, it gives CASSLGSGDYNEQFF. Complete variable domain (other parts from reference TRBV7-7 and TRBJ2-1): GAGVSQSPRYKVTKRGQDVTLRCDPISSHATLYWYQQALGQGPEFLTYFNYEAQPDKSGLPSDRFSAERPEGSISTLTIQRTEQRDSAMYRCASSLGSGDYNEQFFGPGTRLTVL.

The gene calls are TRBV4-3 and TRBJ2-7, with 10 bases fitting TRBD1. The length of the CDR3 is 14 residues. The junction had 4 bases not matched to a gene; V was cut back by 5 bases and J by 3 bases. Looked up from germline, CDR1 is LGHNA and CDR2 is YSLEER. The CDR3 region has the DNA TGCGCCAGCAGCGCCGGACAGGGGGTCTACGAGCAGTACTTC. Translation gives CASSAGQGVYEQYF.

A few counts support this clone. J is TRBJ1-1 and V is TRBV14, with D hard to call. V was trimmed by 0 bases and J by 0 bases, leaving 8 bases between them. The CDR3 length is 15 residues. From germline, CDR1 is SGHDN and CDR2 FVKESK. In DNA form, the CDR3 reads TGTGCCAGCAGCCAAGATAAGGGCATGAACACTGAAGCTTTCTTT. Translating it yields CASSQDKGMNTEAFF.

This clone was counted once. The chain employs TRBV10-3 and TRBJ2-7, with a possible D match to TRBD2 (5 bases). The CDR3 is 13 residues long. V was cut by 0 bases and J by 8 bases, with 11 bases left in between. From germline, CDR1 is ENHRY and CDR2 SYGVKD. As DNA, the CDR3 is TGTGCCATCAGTGAGTCGGGGAGTGTACAGCAGTACTTC. Translation gives CAISESGSVQQYF.

V usage is TRBV9 and J usage is TRBJ2-5; D is perhaps TRBD1 or TRBD2 (6 bases each). With 0 bases removed from V and 1 base from J, the gap between germline ends came to 10 bases. The CDR3 totals 15 residues. Germline lookup yields CDR1 SGDLS and CDR2 YYNGEE. Written as DNA, the CDR3 is TGTGCCAGCAGCGTAGGGGGGGCCCTCCAAGAGACCCAGTACTTC. Translating it yields CASSVGGALQETQYF.

This chain connects TRBV27 to TRBJ1-4; 12 bases are shared with TRBD1. Germline V gives CDR1 MNHEY, CDR2 SMNVEV (reference sequence). The CDR3 runs 16 residues. J lost 7 bases, V lost 6 bases, and 9 bases had no gene match. In DNA, the CDR3 is TGTGCCAGCAGGGGACAGGGGGCTAGCTTGAGTGAAAAACTGTTTTTT. Amino acids: CASRGQGASLSEKLFF.

CDR3 coding DNA: TGTGCCAGCAGCCCGGGGGACTGGCTTGTTACCGGGGAGCTGTTTTTT. Translation: CASSPGDWLVTGELFF. The chain combines TRBV4-2 with TRBJ2-2; weak D call: TRBD2 (6 bases). CDR1 and CDR2 (germline): LGHNA, YNFKEQ. The CDR3 spans 16 residues. V dropped 4 bases and J dropped 5 bases, with 17 bases sitting between them.

For this clone: Given a far larger clone just one base away, this is likely a sequencing read error. The chain has TRBV5-6 and TRBJ2-7; D gene ambiguous. The CDR3 has 13 amino acids. CDR1 and CDR2 from the germline V gene are SGHDT and YYEEEE. CDR3 protein: CASSPPFTYEQYF. CDR3 DNA sequence: TGTGCCAGCTCACCACCGTTCACCTATGAGCAGTACTTC.

V is TRBV4-1 and J is TRBJ2-7; 9 positions match TRBD1. The CDR3 spans 14 residues. The V gene end was trimmed by 7 bases and the J gene end by 3 bases; junction bases not matched to a gene: 7. Germline CDR1 and CDR2: MGHRA and YSYEKL. The CDR3 region has the DNA TGCGCCAGCAATCAGGGACAGGGCTTCTACGAGCAGTACTTC. It translates to CASNQGQGFYEQYF.

The V and J genes are TRBV19 and TRBJ2-2, with 8 bases fitting TRBD1. Trimming cost V 6 bases and J 5 bases; bases outside gene matches: 14. Per the germline V gene, CDR1 is LNHDA and CDR2 is SQIVND (reference sequence). This CDR3 has 17 residues. The CDR3, as DNA: TGTGCCAGTAGGCATACTAAAGGACAGGGATTGACCGGGGAGCTGTTTTTT. Its protein is CASRHTKGQGLTGELFF.

The gene calls are TRBV10-3 and TRBJ2-2; TRBD2 is a possible D gene (5 bases). This CDR3 has 15 amino acids. The germline gives CDR1 ENHRY, CDR2 SYGVKD. V was trimmed by 4 bases and J by 0 bases, leaving 9 bases between them. The CDR3: CAISALAANTGELFF. CDR3 nucleotide sequence: TGTGCCATCAGTGCGCTAGCTGCGAACACCGGGGAGCTGTTTTTT.

The chain employs TRBV27 and TRBJ2-2; D tentatively fits TRBD1 or TRBD2 (5 bases each). The CDR3 extends over 16 amino acids. V was shortened by 6 bases and J by 3 bases, with 17 bases between the two germline ends. From germline, CDR1 is MNHEY and CDR2 SMNVEV (reference sequence). The chain's CDR3 is CASSPQPGPYTGELFF. In DNA, the CDR3 is TGTGCCAGCAGCCCACAACCGGGACCCTACACCGGGGAGCTGTTTTTT.

This clone was found once. The gene calls are TRBV6-5 and TRBJ1-3; D is ambiguous. Germline lookup yields CDR1 MNHEY and CDR2 SVGAGI. With 9 bases removed from V and 3 bases from J, the gap between germline ends came to 9 bases. The CDR3 has 12 residues. The CDR3 bases are TGTGCCAGTTACTCGCTTGGAAACACCATATATTTT. Its protein is CASYSLGNTIYF.

This clone was observed once. The V call is TRBV29-1, the J call TRBJ2-3; 9 bases agree with TRBD2. The CDR3 is made up of 15 amino acids. Germline CDR1 and CDR2: SQVTM and ANQGSEA. Unmatched junction bases numbered 7, after V lost 6 bases and J lost 0 bases. The CDR3 bases are TGCAGCGTGGACCCACTAGCGGGTAGCACAGATACGCAGTATTTT. It yields the protein CSVDPLAGSTDTQYF.

The chain recombines TRBV9 with TRBJ1-1; the D gene is possibly TRBD1 (6 bases). The germline V and J ends were trimmed by 4 bases and 4 bases, with 14 bases remaining between them. The CDR3 spans 14 residues. Germline CDR1 is SGDLS and CDR2 is YYNGEE. The CDR3 coding sequence is TGTGCCAGCAGCCCCCGGGGGGGGCCCACTGAAGCTTTCTTT. Its protein product is CASSPRGGPTEAFF.

V usage is TRBV5-6 and J usage is TRBJ1-5, with a tentative D call TRBD1 (6 bases). The ends were cut back, 2 bases at V and 11 bases at J, with 14 bases in the middle. Germline V gene sequence: CDR1 SGHDT, CDR2 YYEEEE. CDR3 length: 13 residues. The CDR3, as DNA: TGTGCCAGCAGCTTAAAGGGGGTGGGAACCCAGCATTTT. Amino acid sequence: CASSLKGVGTQHF.

The genes are TRBV27 and TRBJ2-7, with 7 bases fitting TRBD1. Germline V lookup: CDR1 MNHEY, CDR2 SMNVEV (reference sequence). This CDR3 contains 16 residues. V shed 4 bases, J shed 5 bases, and the junction held 14 bases outside the gene matches. CDR3 sequence: CASSSPTWTGGDEQYF. The CDR3 bases are TGTGCCAGCAGTTCCCCAACCTGGACAGGTGGGGACGAGCAGTACTTC.

In DNA, the CDR3 is TGTGCCAGCAGTTTATGGGGGGTCTCAAAGGCCAACGTCCTGACTTTC. As protein: CASSLWGVSKANVLTF. The J gene is TRBJ2-6, the V gene TRBV28; D is tentatively TRBD1 or TRBD2 (5 bases each). Germline CDR1 reads MDHEN; CDR2 reads SYDVKM. The CDR3 contains 16 residues. Between the trimmed V and J ends, which lost 0 bases and 6 bases, there was a span of 12 bases.

The chain joins TRBV11-3 to TRBJ2-2; D is unclear. Trimming stripped 4 bases from V and 3 bases from J, with 3 bases between. Germline CDR1 and CDR2: SGHNT and YENEEA. The length of the CDR3 is 12 residues. The CDR3 region is CASSSHTGELFF. Here the CDR3 DNA reads TGTGCCAGCAGCTCTCACACCGGGGAGCTGTTTTTT.